This T cell receptor beta chain was documented in a study of T cells in Graves' hyperthyroidism and ophthalmopathy. Researchers took RNA transcripts and amplified the TCR beta CDR3 regions from them. The HTBI primer set served for first-round RT-PCR of the TCR CDR3. TCRdb re-called the multiplex PCR reads through MiXCR, storing one row per CDR3 protein. The data contain some 650,000 distinct CDR3 sequences, 16% of them singletons. It was roughly 10 ml of fresh peripheral blood that supplied the PBMCs. Germline V lookup: CDR1 LNHDA, CDR2 SQIVND (reference sequence). The CDR3 length is 15 residues. V was cut by 5 bases and J by 1 base, with 12 bases left in between.

The TCR comes from a woman aged 40 to 50 with Graves' ophthalmopathy. J is TRBJ1-5 and V is TRBV19, with D possibly TRBD1 on 5 matching bases. The sequenced sample consisted of blood. The CDR3 DNA sequence: TGTGCCAGTAGTGGGACCCGAGACAGCAATCAGCCCCAGCATTTT. Residues: CASSGTRDSNQPQHF.